Below, 8 T cell receptor beta chains from the same sample are listed, as sequenced in a study of T cells in Graves' hyperthyroidism and ophthalmopathy. TCR beta CDR3 sequences were amplified from RNA transcripts. The study used the HTBI primer set for a first-round RT-PCR of the TCR CDR3. TCRdb reanalysed the multiplex PCR reads using MiXCR and keeps one entry per CDR3 protein. The sample contains roughly 570,000 distinct CDR3 sequences, about 45% of which appear only once. The specimen was peripheral blood or thyroid tissue (not recorded which). The source is a woman aged 18-35 years with Graves' hyperthyroidism.

A word on this clonotype: A much larger clone lies a single base off, so this may be a read error. The rearrangement joins TRBV5-6 to TRBJ2-7; D remains ambiguous. Trimming stripped 4 bases from V and 2 bases from J, with 13 bases between. CDR3 length: 14 residues. CDR1 and CDR2 from the germline V gene are SGHDT and YYEEEE. The CDR3 DNA sequence: TGTGCCAGCAGCCGACGGAACCGTACCTACGAGCAGTACTTC. This codes for CASSRRNRTYEQYF.

This clonotype was observed many times. V gene TRBV10-3 combines with J gene TRBJ2-2, with 7 positions matching TRBD2. Germline lookup yields CDR1 ENHRY and CDR2 SYGVKD. With 8 bases clipped from V and 4 bases from J, the junction kept 13 bases outside the gene matches. The CDR3 length is 16 residues. CDR3 nucleotide sequence: TGTGCCATCTGGGGCGCACGGGAGGCGAGCACCGGGGAGCTGTTTTTT. Translating it yields CAIWGAREASTGELFF.

The V gene is TRBV25-1, the J gene TRBJ2-2; TRBD1 is a possible D gene (6 bases). The CDR3 spans 15 residues. The germline CDR1 and CDR2 sequences are MGHDK and SYGVNS. V was shortened by 8 bases and J by 8 bases, with 21 bases between the two germline ends. In nucleotides, the CDR3 is TGTGCCAGCTTGGCAGGGGTTCGTAGCGTTGGGGAGCTGTTTTTT. Amino acids: CASLAGVRSVGELFF. The entire variable domain, with the rest obtained from reference TRBV25-1 and TRBJ2-2, is as follows: EADIYQTPRYLVIGTGKKITLECSQTMGHDKMYWYQQDPGMELHLIHYSYGVNSTEKGDLSSESTVSRIRTEHFPLTLESARPSHTSQYLCASLAGVRSVGELFFGEGSRLTVL.

As regards this clonotype: This may be a read error, as it is one base from a much larger clone. The rearrangement uses TRBV6-2 or TRBV6-3 and TRBJ1-4; 7 bases line up with TRBD1. CDR1 MNHEY and CDR2 SVGEGT come from the germline V gene. The CDR3 is 11 amino acids. The CDR3 DNA is TGTGCCAGCACCCCCGGGACAGTGGTGTCTTTT. Its protein product is CASTPGTVVSF.

This clonotype was seen many times. J is TRBJ1-4 and V is TRBV7-2; no clear D gene. V lost 2 bases and J lost 7, with 8 bases in between. CDR3 length: 13 residues. Germline V gene data show CDR1 as SGHTA and CDR2 as FQGNSA. The CDR3 reads CASSLLWAEKLFF. The DNA for the CDR3 is TGTGCCAGCAGCTTACTTTGGGCTGAAAAACTGTTTTTT.

This clonotype has ten or more counts. This sequence joins TRBV7-9 and TRBJ2-7, with 9 positions matching TRBD2. CDR1 and CDR2 from the germline V gene are SEHNR and FQNEAQ (reference sequence). Germline trimming cut 4 bases from V and 1 base from J; bases unmatched to any gene: 11. The CDR3 extends over 17 amino acids. CDR3 in DNA: TGTGCCAGCAGCTCTAAATACGTGGGACTAGCATCCTACGAGCAGTACTTC. Encoded protein: CASSSKYVGLASYEQYF. Using reference TRBV7-9 and TRBJ2-7 for the parts outside the CDR3, the full variable domain is DTGVSQNPRHKITKRGQNVTFRCDPISEHNRLYWYRQTLGQGPEFLTYFQNEAQLEKSRLLSDRFSAERPKGSFSTLEIQRTEQGDSAMYLCASSSKYVGLASYEQYFGPGTRLTVT.

To note about this clonotype: Lacking the conserved final phenylalanine or tryptophan, this CDR3 likely reflects a read error. The chain combines TRBV5-1 with TRBJ2-5, with 7 nucleotides matching TRBD1. The CDR3 runs 13 residues. The trim removed 7 bases at V and 3 bases at J, leaving 6 bases unmatched. Germline V gives CDR1 SGHRS, CDR2 YFSETQ. The CDR3 sequence is CASARQGKETQYL. CDR3 DNA: TGCGCCAGCGCCCGACAGGGAAAAGAGACCCAGTACCTC.

This clonotype was seen ten or more times. The rearrangement links TRBV20-1 to TRBJ1-2, with D perhaps matching TRBD1 (5 bases). Per the germline V gene, CDR1 is DFQATT and CDR2 is SNEGSKA (reference sequence). V was shortened by 3 bases and J by 6 bases, with 23 bases between the two germline ends. This CDR3 is 16 amino acids long. The CDR3 loop is CSASLGQTPQVHGYTF. The CDR3 nucleotides read TGCAGTGCTAGTTTGGGGCAGACCCCCCAAGTACATGGCTACACCTTC.